This entry describes one T cell receptor beta chain. The sample originates from a study of blood T cell repertoires in COVID-19. Using immunoSEQ multiplex PCR, the repertoire was profiled, and TCRdb retains in-frame clones only, with some absent. Among roughly 190,000 clones, roughly four fifths were seen once, and the ten largest hold approximately 6.2%. Trimming cost V 4 bases and J 2 bases; bases outside gene matches: 10. This CDR3 contains 16 residues. Germline loops: CDR1 SGHDN, CDR2 FVKESK. The V and J genes are TRBV14 and TRBJ2-5, with TRBD1 identical over 7 bases. Sequencing used peripheral blood. The sequence derives from a woman aged 40 to 55 with acute or convalescent COVID-19. The DNA for the CDR3 is TGTGCCAGCAGCCCCTGGACAGGAAAAACGCAAGAGACCCAGTACTTC. Translated, it gives CASSPWTGKTQETQYF.